This is a list of T cell receptor beta chains from one sample in a study of metastatic and nonmetastatic thyroid tumors. TCRdb called clones again from the PCR reads with MiXCR. The top ten clones hold 8% to 13% of a sample with 20,000 to 25,000 clones, around 16% of them seen once. The sequenced sample was tumor tissue. Receptor source: a female donor with papillary thyroid cancer or a benign thyroid nodule (not recorded which). Some clones in this sample may be carry-over from other donors' samples. The CDR3 runs from the conserved cysteine through the conserved F or W. The order of the fields is V gene, CDR3 length, D gene, J gene, CDR3 protein. A D gene is named only where the DNA matches it firmly.

TRBV11-2	16	TRBD1	TRBJ2-1	CASSFHWTGVYNEQFF
TRBV5-1	15	NA	TRBJ2-2	CASSLEEPRRGELFF
TRBV4-1	14	NA	TRBJ1-1	CASSQDAGNTEAFF
TRBV9	14	NA	TRBJ2-7	CASSTRGTSYEQYF
TRBV28	14	NA	TRBJ2-4	CASKLVTRQDIQYF
TRBV12-3/TRBV12-4	15	NA	TRBJ1-4	CASSPEGGGGEKLFF
TRBV11-2	16	TRBD1	TRBJ2-1	CASSSRDRVSYNEQFF
TRBV3-1	15	TRBD1	TRBJ1-2	CASSPLDRDLSGYTF
TRBV2	18	TRBD2	TRBJ2-7	CASSEGTSPILNLREQYF
TRBV20-1	13	NA	TRBJ2-7	CSARVGSGYEQYF
TRBV4-2	17	NA	TRBJ2-2	CAGSPPWWRANTGELFF
TRBV5-1	13	TRBD1	TRBJ2-1	CASGTGSYNEQFF
TRBV7-7	13	NA	TRBJ2-2	CASSYTDDGELFF
TRBV5-1	16	TRBD2	TRBJ2-7	CASSVGTSGRAYEQYF
TRBV2	16	TRBD1	TRBJ2-2	CASSDLDRGRTGELFF
TRBV9	12	NA	TRBJ1-1	CASSAEDTEAFF
TRBV20-1	14	NA	TRBJ1-1	CSARVDGMNTEAFF
TRBV6-5	12	NA	TRBJ1-2	CASSYSGYGYTF
TRBV27	15	TRBD1	TRBJ1-4	CASSYSGTGNEKLFF
TRBV3-1	17	TRBD2	TRBJ2-7	CSSSQRFSGRLGYEQYF
TRBV5-1	17	TRBD2	TRBJ2-3	CASSSTGLAGGTDTQYF
TRBV11-1	15	TRBD2	TRBJ2-3	CASSPLAGGTDTQYF
TRBV20-1	15	NA	TRBJ2-2	CSARGSGGRIGELFF
TRBV6-2/TRBV6-3	16	TRBD1	TRBJ1-1	CASSYGRGLTNTEAFF
TRBV5-4	15	NA	TRBJ2-6	CASSLAGAGANVLTF
TRBV15	13	NA	TRBJ1-1	CSTSRDLGERPFF
TRBV5-1	16	TRBD2	TRBJ2-3	CASSLAGSGSLDTQYF
TRBV18	15	NA	TRBJ2-5	CASSPGKQGRETQYF
TRBV18	17	NA	TRBJ1-1	CASSPPRFGGSNTEAFF
TRBV4-1	18	TRBD1	TRBJ2-7	CASSLKDMTGRFSYEQYF
TRBV18	13	TRBD1	TRBJ1-2	CASSRQGYYGYTF
TRBV11-3	14	NA	TRBJ2-2	CASSFAGDGGELFF
TRBV10-1	15	NA	TRBJ2-1	CASSETQLSYNEQFF
TRBV10-3	13	NA	TRBJ1-5	CAINRDSNQPQHF
TRBV28	15	TRBD1	TRBJ1-2	CASSLSTGQSACYTF
TRBV10-2	13	NA	TRBJ1-2	CASSEMRGSGYTF
TRBV2	15	NA	TRBJ2-6	CASRAGVSGSNVLTF
TRBV2	14	TRBD2	TRBJ2-7	CASSERRGENEQYF
TRBV5-1	16	TRBD2	TRBJ2-2	CASSLSGGANTGELFF
TRBV10-3	14	NA	TRBJ1-1	CAISEPGPRTEAVF
TRBV9	15	TRBD2	TRBJ2-7	CASTGGSAGEYEQYF
TRBV7-6	13	NA	TRBJ2-7	CASSSHRSYEQYF